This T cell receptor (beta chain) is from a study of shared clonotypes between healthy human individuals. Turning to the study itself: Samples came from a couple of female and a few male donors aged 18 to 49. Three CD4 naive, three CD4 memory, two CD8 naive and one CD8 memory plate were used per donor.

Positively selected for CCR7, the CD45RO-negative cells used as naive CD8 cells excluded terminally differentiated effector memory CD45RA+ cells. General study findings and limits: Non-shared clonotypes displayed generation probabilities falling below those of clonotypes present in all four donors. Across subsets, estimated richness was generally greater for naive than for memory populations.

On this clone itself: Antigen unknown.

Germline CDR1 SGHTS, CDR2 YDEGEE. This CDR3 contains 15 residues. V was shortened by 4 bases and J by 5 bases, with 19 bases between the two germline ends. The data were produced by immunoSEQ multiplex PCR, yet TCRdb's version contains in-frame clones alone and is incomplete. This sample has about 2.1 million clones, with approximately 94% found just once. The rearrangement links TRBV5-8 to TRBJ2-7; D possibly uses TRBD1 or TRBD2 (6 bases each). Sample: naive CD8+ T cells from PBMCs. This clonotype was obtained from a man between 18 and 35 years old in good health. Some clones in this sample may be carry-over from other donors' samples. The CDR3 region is CASSQGGTRIHEQYF. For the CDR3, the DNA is TGTGCCAGCAGCCAAGGCGGGACACGAATCCACGAGCAGTACTTC. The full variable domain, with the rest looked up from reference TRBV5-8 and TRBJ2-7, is EAGVTQSPTHLIKTRGQQATLRCSPISGHTSVYWYQQALGLGLQFLLWYDEGEERNRGNFPPRFSGRQFPNYSSELNVNALELEDSALYLCASSQGGTRIHEQYFGPGTRLTVT.